A selection of T cell receptor beta chains follows, all from one sample in a study of Graves' ophthalmopathy and Graves' hyperthyroidism. MiXCR, run by TCRdb on the multiplex PCR reads, gives a single entry per CDR3 protein. The table shows over 45,000 distinct CDR3 sequences, with around 45% occurring only once. Source material: peripheral blood. The receptor set was obtained from an adult man with Graves' ophthalmopathy. Each CDR3 is given with its conserved first and last residue. Fields, in order: D gene, clone size, J gene, V gene, CDR3 protein, CDR3 DNA. D genes are given only for firm matches. The size entry is marked missing in some rows and otherwise reads once, few, many or a size class.

d_call: .; clone_size: many; j_call: TRBJ2-5; v_call: TRBV19; cdr3_aa: CASSLQGSGQETQYF; cdr3_nt: TGTGCCAGTAGTCTTCAGGGCTCCGGACAAGAGACCCAGTACTTC
d_call: .; clone_size: .; j_call: TRBJ2-1; v_call: TRBV25-1; cdr3_aa: CASSEKRGALNYNEQFF; cdr3_nt: TGTGCCAGCAGTGAAAAACGGGGGGCCCTTAATTACAATGAGCAGTTCTTC
d_call: .; clone_size: .; j_call: TRBJ2-1; v_call: TRBV7-2; cdr3_aa: CASSPRGNERFF; cdr3_nt: TGTGCCAGCAGCCCCCGGGGCAATGAGCGGTTCTTC
d_call: TRBD2; clone_size: .; j_call: TRBJ2-4; v_call: TRBV6-2/TRBV6-3; cdr3_aa: CASSPSGRRIQNIQYF; cdr3_nt: TGTGCCAGCAGTCCCTCCGGGAGGCGAATACAAAACATTCAGTACTTC
d_call: TRBD2; clone_size: many; j_call: TRBJ2-5; v_call: TRBV20-1; cdr3_aa: CSARASGGLQETQYF; cdr3_nt: TGCAGTGCTAGGGCTAGCGGGGGCCTCCAAGAGACCCAGTACTTC
d_call: TRBD1; clone_size: .; j_call: TRBJ1-5; v_call: TRBV7-9; cdr3_aa: CASSSTGVGQPQHF; cdr3_nt: TGTGCCAGCAGCTCGACAGGGGTGGGTCAGCCCCAGCATTTT
d_call: .; clone_size: medium-sized; j_call: TRBJ1-6; v_call: TRBV10-3; cdr3_aa: CAISEGGWDSPLHF; cdr3_nt: TGTGCCATCAGCGAAGGGGGATGGGATTCACCCCTCCACTTT
d_call: .; clone_size: many; j_call: TRBJ2-7; v_call: TRBV6-6; cdr3_aa: CASSYSPGALSYEQYF; cdr3_nt: TGTGCCAGCAGTTACTCGCCGGGGGCCCTCTCCTACGAGCAGTACTTC
d_call: TRBD1; clone_size: few; j_call: TRBJ1-5; v_call: TRBV19; cdr3_aa: CASGQGSSQPQHF; cdr3_nt: TGTGCCAGCGGACAGGGTTCGAGTCAGCCCCAGCATTTT
d_call: .; clone_size: .; j_call: TRBJ1-4; v_call: TRBV6-1; cdr3_aa: CASSGPNGANEKLFF; cdr3_nt: TGTGCCAGCAGTGGCCCGAACGGTGCTAATGAAAAACTGTTTTTT
d_call: .; clone_size: .; j_call: TRBJ2-3; v_call: TRBV7-2; cdr3_aa: CASSLALGDTQYF; cdr3_nt: TGTGCCAGCAGCCTAGCTTTAGGGGATACGCAGTATTTT
d_call: TRBD2; clone_size: .; j_call: TRBJ2-7; v_call: TRBV5-4; cdr3_aa: CASRRLAGSDEQYF; cdr3_nt: TGTGCCAGCAGGCGACTAGCGGGGTCCGACGAGCAGTACTTC
d_call: .; clone_size: .; j_call: TRBJ1-5; v_call: TRBV6-1; cdr3_aa: CAIYETGQETQHF; cdr3_nt: TGTGCCATATATGAGACGGGGCAAGAGACCCAGCATTTT
d_call: .; clone_size: medium-sized; j_call: TRBJ1-4; v_call: TRBV15; cdr3_aa: CATSREGNEKLFF; cdr3_nt: TGTGCCACCAGCAGAGAGGGCAATGAAAAACTGTTTTTT
d_call: .; clone_size: .; j_call: TRBJ2-5; v_call: TRBV5-1; cdr3_aa: CASSLGAGQETQYF; cdr3_nt: TGCGCCAGCAGCTTGGGGGCGGGCCAAGAGACCCAGTACTTC
d_call: .; clone_size: once; j_call: TRBJ1-3; v_call: TRBV19; cdr3_aa: CASSSAGGTKGDTIYF; cdr3_nt: TGTGCCAGTAGTTCCGCCGGGGGGACTAAAGGAGACACCATATATTTT
d_call: .; clone_size: many; j_call: TRBJ2-5; v_call: TRBV3-1; cdr3_aa: CASSQGPTWGQETQYF; cdr3_nt: TGTGCCAGCAGCCAGGGACCTACGTGGGGCCAAGAGACCCAGTACTTC
d_call: .; clone_size: .; j_call: TRBJ2-3; v_call: TRBV7-3; cdr3_aa: CASSFRGSRIRDTQYF; cdr3_nt: TGTGCCAGCAGCTTTAGGGGGAGTAGGATACGAGATACGCAGTATTTT
d_call: TRBD1; clone_size: many; j_call: TRBJ2-5; v_call: TRBV20-1; cdr3_aa: CSATDRGQETQYF; cdr3_nt: TGCAGTGCTACGGACAGGGGGCAAGAGACCCAGTACTTC
d_call: TRBD2; clone_size: .; j_call: TRBJ2-1; v_call: TRBV20-1; cdr3_aa: CSASAGTSSYNEQFF; cdr3_nt: TGCAGTGCTAGCGCCGGGACTAGCTCCTACAATGAGCAGTTCTTC
d_call: .; clone_size: many; j_call: TRBJ2-5; v_call: TRBV5-8; cdr3_aa: CASRNGQGSRDQYF; cdr3_nt: TGTGCCAGCAGAAACGGACAAGGCTCAAGGGACCAGTACTTC
d_call: TRBD1; clone_size: .; j_call: TRBJ1-2; v_call: TRBV19; cdr3_aa: CASSTSTGGNYGYTF; cdr3_nt: TGTGCCAGTAGTACCTCGACAGGGGGCAACTATGGCTACACCTTC
d_call: .; clone_size: .; j_call: TRBJ1-5; v_call: TRBV9; cdr3_aa: CASSVDGRVNQPQHF; cdr3_nt: TGTGCCAGCAGCGTAGATGGCAGGGTGAATCAGCCCCAGCATTTT
d_call: TRBD1; clone_size: many; j_call: TRBJ1-1; v_call: TRBV9; cdr3_aa: CASSVASDRGVAEAFF; cdr3_nt: TGTGCCAGCAGCGTAGCTTCGGACAGGGGAGTGGCTGAAGCTTTCTTT
d_call: TRBD2; clone_size: many; j_call: TRBJ2-4; v_call: TRBV11-2; cdr3_aa: CASSSLQLAGGNIQYF; cdr3_nt: TGTGCCAGCAGCTCGCTCCAACTAGCGGGGGGGAACATTCAGTACTTC
d_call: .; clone_size: .; j_call: TRBJ2-3; v_call: TRBV19; cdr3_aa: CASSSGKAQITQYF; cdr3_nt: TGTGCCAGTAGTAGCGGGAAAGCACAGATTACGCAGTATTTT
d_call: .; clone_size: .; j_call: TRBJ1-4; v_call: TRBV29-1; cdr3_aa: CSAYNEELFF; cdr3_nt: TGCAGCGCCTATAATGAAGAACTTTTTTTT
d_call: TRBD1; clone_size: many; j_call: TRBJ1-2; v_call: TRBV9; cdr3_aa: CASSSRTGRSSGYGYTF; cdr3_nt: TGTGCCAGCAGCTCACGGACAGGGCGCTCTTCGGGCTATGGCTACACCTTC
d_call: .; clone_size: .; j_call: TRBJ2-7; v_call: TRBV2; cdr3_aa: CASSWGITYEQYF; cdr3_nt: TGTGCCAGCAGCTGGGGAATCACCTACGAGCAGTACTTC
d_call: .; clone_size: .; j_call: TRBJ1-1; v_call: TRBV19; cdr3_aa: CASSMGDTNTEAFF; cdr3_nt: TGTGCCAGTAGTATGGGGGATACCAACACTGAAGCTTTCTTT
d_call: .; clone_size: .; j_call: TRBJ1-4; v_call: TRBV10-3; cdr3_aa: CAISGGSNNEKLFF; cdr3_nt: TGTGCCATCAGTGGTGGTAGCAATAATGAAAAACTGTTTTTT
d_call: .; clone_size: many; j_call: TRBJ1-5; v_call: TRBV2; cdr3_aa: CASSPRGYSNQPQHF; cdr3_nt: TGTGCCAGCAGCCCCAGGGGTTATAGCAATCAGCCCCAGCATTTT
d_call: TRBD2; clone_size: many; j_call: TRBJ2-3; v_call: TRBV13; cdr3_aa: CASSLGGSGGTDTQYF; cdr3_nt: TGTGCCAGCAGCTTAGGAGGTAGCGGGGGCACAGATACGCAGTATTTT
d_call: .; clone_size: .; j_call: TRBJ2-7; v_call: TRBV20-1; cdr3_aa: CSAMGRTSYEQYF; cdr3_nt: TGCAGTGCTATGGGACGGACCTCCTACGAGCAGTACTTC